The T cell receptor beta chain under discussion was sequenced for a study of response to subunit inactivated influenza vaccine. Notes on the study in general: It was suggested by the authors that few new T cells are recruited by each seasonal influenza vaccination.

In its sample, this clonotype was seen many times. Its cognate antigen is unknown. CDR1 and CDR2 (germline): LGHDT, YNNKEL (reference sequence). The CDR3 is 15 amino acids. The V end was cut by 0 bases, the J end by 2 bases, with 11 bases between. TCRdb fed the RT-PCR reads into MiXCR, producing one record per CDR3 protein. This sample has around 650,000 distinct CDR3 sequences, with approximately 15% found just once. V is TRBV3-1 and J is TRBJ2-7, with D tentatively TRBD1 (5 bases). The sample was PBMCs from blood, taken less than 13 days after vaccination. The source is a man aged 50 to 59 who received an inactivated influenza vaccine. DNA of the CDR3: TGTGCCAGCAGCCAAGATTACAGGAATGCCTACGAGCAGTACTTC. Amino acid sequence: CASSQDYRNAYEQYF.